The 9 T cell receptor beta chains reported below all come from one sample, sequenced in a study of CD8 T cells in ankylosing spondylitis. TCRdb re-analysed the 5' RACE reads in MiXCR, keeping a single row per CDR3 protein. The table shows some 340,000 distinct CDR3 sequences, with about 14% occurring only once. Sequencing was carried out using blood, either unsorted or a sorted T cell fraction (not recorded which). These receptors all come from a male donor with ankylosing spondylitis or in good health (not recorded which).

This clonotype was detected a few times. The V call is TRBV5-1, the J call TRBJ1-5; 7 bases fit TRBD1. The V gene's germline CDR1 is SGHRS and CDR2 YFSETQ. This CDR3 is built from 16 residues. The V and J ends lost 3 bases and 5 bases, in that order; junction bases with no gene match: 11. The CDR3 coding sequence is TGCGCCAGCAGCTGGGGGACGACAGGGAGGGATCAGCCCCAGCATTTT. It translates to CASSWGTTGRDQPQHF.

The chain recombines TRBV2 with TRBJ2-5; D is undetermined. V was clipped by 7 bases and J by 5 bases, with 11 bases between them. Per the germline V gene, CDR1 is SNHLY and CDR2 is FYNNEI. The length of the CDR3 is 12 residues. For the CDR3, the DNA is TGTGCCAGCATAACTTCAACGGAGACCCAGTACTTC. Amino acids: CASITSTETQYF. Filled out from reference TRBV2 and TRBJ2-5, the complete variable domain reads EPEVTQTPSHQVTQMGQEVILRCVPISNHLYFYWYRQILGQKVEFLVSFYNNEISEKSEIFDDQFSVERPDGSNFTLKIRSTKLEDSAMYFCASITSTETQYFGPGTRLLVL.

This sequence joins TRBV7-9 and TRBJ2-1; tentatively, D is TRBD1 (6 bases). Germline V gene sequence: CDR1 SEHNR, CDR2 FQNEAQ (reference sequence). The CDR3 runs to 12 residues. Trimming pared 11 bases from V and 5 bases from J, leaving 13 bases between. CDR3: CALERQDNEQFF. In DNA, the CDR3 is TGTGCCCTCGAGAGACAGGACAATGAGCAGTTCTTC.

This clonotype appeared a few times. V and J are TRBV7-9 and TRBJ2-1; 10 nucleotides align to TRBD2. Germline V lookup: CDR1 SEHNR, CDR2 FQNEAQ (reference sequence). The CDR3 totals 16 residues. The J segment lost 9 bases and the V segment lost 1 base, leaving 9 bases of the junction unmatched. This CDR3 reads CASSLVAASGSREQFF. CDR3 nucleotides: TGTGCCAGCAGCTTAGTGGCGGCTAGCGGGAGTCGTGAGCAGTTCTTC.

The chain employs TRBV20-1 and TRBJ1-2, with 7 bases that match TRBD1. CDR1 is DFQATT and CDR2 is SNEGSKA in the germline V gene (reference sequence). Trimming at V came to 2 bases and at J to 2 bases, leaving 5 bases not matched to a gene. The CDR3 contains 14 residues. CDR3 sequence: CSARPQGENYGYTF. The CDR3, as DNA: TGCAGTGCTAGACCCCAGGGGGAGAACTATGGCTACACCTTC.

This clonotype occurred a few times. V usage is TRBV3-1 and J usage is TRBJ2-7, with D perhaps matching TRBD1 (5 bases). Per germline, CDR1 LGHDT and CDR2 YNNKEL (reference sequence). The V end lost 0 bases, the J end lost 2 bases, and 8 bases lay between the germline ends. The CDR3 runs 14 residues. The CDR3 DNA reads TGTGCCAGCAGCCAAGATCCAGGGACCTACGAGCAGTACTTC. Its translation is CASSQDPGTYEQYF.

In its sample, this clonotype was seen many times. This rearrangement joins TRBV4-1 to TRBJ2-2; the match to TRBD2 covers 12 bases. V lost 3 bases to trimming and J lost 4 bases; unmatched junction nucleotides: 6. There are 17 residues in the CDR3. Germline V gene data show CDR1 as MGHRA and CDR2 as YSYEKL. CDR3: CASSQERLAGVTGELFF. The CDR3 nucleotides are TGCGCCAGCAGCCAGGAACGACTAGCGGGAGTCACCGGGGAGCTGTTTTTT.

The rearrangement links TRBV29-1 to TRBJ2-3, with D unclear. From germline, CDR1 is SQVTM and CDR2 ANQGSEA. The CDR3 runs to 12 residues. Trimming left V 8 bases short and J 9 bases short, with 18 bases between. Here the CDR3 DNA reads TGCAGCCTGCGAGTCAACGGTGGGACGCAGTATTTT. Encoded protein: CSLRVNGGTQYF.

This clonotype was counted between two and nine times. In DNA, the CDR3 is TGTGCCAGCACCGGGGACTTCGGGTCACTAACGCAGTATTTT. Protein: CASTGDFGSLTQYF. This sequence joins TRBV6-1 and TRBJ2-3, with D perhaps TRBD2 (6 bases). V lost 7 bases and J lost 9, with 20 bases in between. Germline lookup yields CDR1 MNHNS and CDR2 SASEGT. The CDR3 is made up of 14 amino acids.